The 14 T cell receptor beta chains in this list originate from one sample, sequenced in a study of OX40 agonist ivuxolimab in advanced cancers. Receptor libraries were prepared by the immunoSEQ multiplex PCR assay. TCRdb holds this immuneACCESS table with in-frame rearrangements only. Some clones are missing; in checked studies, unresolved V genes explain under half, and the rest has no known cause. A total of over 45,000 clones appear in this sample, about 83% of them only once. The top ten clonotypes cover 3% to 3.5% of the sample. The source material was CD4+ or CD8+ T cells sorted from blood, sampled in a trial of the OX40 agonist ivuxolimab. Receptors originate from an adult with an advanced solid tumor such as melanoma, head and neck, liver or kidney cancer.

V is TRBV28 and J is TRBJ2-7; 9 nucleotides agree with TRBD1. The V and J ends lost 5 bases and 5 bases, in that order; junction bases with no gene match: 10. The CDR3 contains 15 residues. Per germline, CDR1 MDHEN and CDR2 SYDVKM. The CDR3 loop reads CASSHAGTGPHEQYF. The CDR3 region has the DNA TGTGCCAGCAGTCATGCCGGGACAGGGCCCCACGAGCAGTACTTC.

The chain employs TRBV10-3 and TRBJ2-7; 12 positions match TRBD2. Looked up from germline, CDR1 is ENHRY and CDR2 is SYGVKD. V was pared by 2 bases and J by 1 base, with 3 bases of the junction left unmatched. The CDR3 is 16 amino acids. CDR3 residues: CAISEPGLAGSYEQYF. The CDR3 DNA reads as TGTGCCATCAGTGAGCCCGGACTAGCGGGATCCTACGAGCAGTACTTC.

This chain connects TRBV30 to TRBJ2-7, with TRBD1 matching 8 bases. V dropped 7 bases and J dropped 3; count of bases not matched to a gene: 11. CDR1 GTSNPN and CDR2 SVGIG come from the germline V gene (reference sequence). The CDR3 has 14 residues. The CDR3 DNA is TGTGCCTTGCAGCGAGGGACAGGAGACTACGAGCAGTACTTC. It specifies CALQRGTGDYEQYF.

The gene calls are TRBV4-1 and TRBJ1-2; D may be TRBD1 (6 bases). V lost 4 bases, J lost 4 bases, and 10 bases lay in between. CDR1 is MGHRA, CDR2 YSYEKL, per germline. CDR3 length equals 13 residues. The CDR3 spells CASSPGGAYGYTF. As DNA, the CDR3 is TGCGCCAGCAGCCCCGGGGGGGCCTATGGCTACACCTTC.

The chain carries TRBV4-2 and TRBJ2-3; 10 nucleotides match TRBD2. CDR1 is LGHNA, CDR2 YNFKEQ, per germline. With V trimmed by 5 bases and J by 0 bases, 8 bases remained unmatched. This CDR3 is 17 amino acids long. The DNA for the CDR3 is TGTGCCAGCAGCGGGACTAGCGACTTCCGTAGCACAGATACGCAGTATTTT. Protein: CASSGTSDFRSTDTQYF.

V is TRBV11-3 and J is TRBJ1-1; possibly TRBD1 for D (6 bases). V gave up 2 bases and J gave up 7 bases, with 11 bases separating them. CDR1 and CDR2 from the germline V gene are SGHNT and YENEEA. CDR3 length: 13 amino acids. The chain's CDR3 is CASSLTGSGEAFF. The CDR3 nucleotides read TGTGCCAGCAGCTTAACAGGGAGCGGTGAAGCTTTCTTT.

V is TRBV9 and J is TRBJ1-2; D is unresolved. Trimming removed 0 bases from V and 8 bases from J, with 11 bases in between. The germline V gene encodes CDR1 SGDLS and CDR2 YYNGEE. The CDR3 extends over 13 amino acids. The CDR3 coding sequence is TGTGCCAGCAGCGTAGAGCCCGGTCGGGGCTACACCTTC. This translates into CASSVEPGRGYTF.

The genes are TRBV7-9 and TRBJ1-2; 9 bases are a match to TRBD1. CDR1 is SEHNR and CDR2 is FQNEAQ in the germline V gene (reference sequence). V dropped 3 bases and J dropped 1; count of bases not matched to a gene: 15. This CDR3 is 19 amino acids long. CDR3 loop: CASSFHIGTGFPFNYGYTF. For the CDR3, the DNA is TGTGCCAGCAGCTTTCACATAGGGACAGGGTTTCCATTTAACTATGGCTACACCTTC.

This sequence joins TRBV7-8 and TRBJ2-1; the D is unclear. V gave up 5 bases and J gave up 8 bases, with 7 bases separating them. Germline loops: CDR1 SGHVS, CDR2 FQNEAQ. The CDR3 is 11 residues long. The CDR3 bases are TGTGCCAGCAGCCTGTTGGATGAGCAGTTCTTC. Encoded protein: CASSLLDEQFF.

The chain couples TRBV23-1 to TRBJ1-5; tentatively, D is TRBD1 (5 bases). TRBV23-1 is filed as an ORF, its function uncertain. V lost 1 base and J lost 1, with 23 bases in between. This CDR3 comprises 20 residues. The CDR3, as DNA: TGCGCCAGCAGTCAATTCTCCCCGCCGGTCACAGGTGGGAGCAATCAGCCCCAGCATTTT. Translating it yields CASSQFSPPVTGGSNQPQHF.

In regard to this clone: This CDR3 is missing its conserved last phenylalanine or tryptophan, likely due to a read error. The V and J genes are TRBV5-1 and TRBJ2-4; TRBD1 is a possible D gene (6 bases). Per germline, CDR1 SGHRS and CDR2 YFSETQ. The CDR3 has 14 residues. V lost 5 bases and J 7 bases, leaving 16 bases between the germline ends. The DNA for the CDR3 is TGCGCCAGCAGATCGGACAGCCTCTTGAACATTCAGTACCTC. It is translated as CASRSDSLLNIQYL.

This chain connects TRBV6-6 to TRBJ2-7; 9 bases match TRBD1. Trimming at V came to 6 bases and at J to 2 bases, leaving 8 bases not matched to a gene. This CDR3 contains 15 residues. Germline CDR1 reads MNHNY; CDR2 reads SVGAGI (reference sequence). CDR3 sequence: CASREDRGPPYEQYF. The CDR3 nucleotides are TGTGCCAGCAGGGAGGACAGGGGTCCTCCCTACGAGCAGTACTTC.

The chain links TRBV11-2 to TRBJ2-2; unclear D gene. CDR3 length: 15 residues. Germline V gene sequence: CDR1 SGHAT, CDR2 FQNNGV. Trimming pared 5 bases from V and 5 bases from J, leaving 15 bases between. The CDR3 coding sequence is TGTGCCAGCAGCCAGACCGGAATGGGTACCGGGGAGCTGTTTTTT. Encoded protein: CASSQTGMGTGELFF.

The chain joins TRBV6-5 to TRBJ2-7; D remains unclear. Between the trimmed V and J ends, which lost 7 bases and 8 bases, there was a span of 12 bases. CDR1 and CDR2 from the germline V gene are MNHEY and SVGAGI. This CDR3 is 11 amino acids long. The CDR3 nucleotides are TGTGCCAGCACCTTTATAGGAAAGCAGTACTTC. Protein sequence: CASTFIGKQYF.